A selection of T cell receptor beta chains follows, all from one sample in a study of graft-versus-host responses after intestinal transplantation. Sequencing was performed with immunoSEQ multiplex PCR; in TCRdb, only in-frame clones are kept and a portion is missing. The data hold approximately 97,000 clones, with 91% observed a single time. Their specific antigens are unknown. The source material was unstimulated CD4+ T cells sorted from spleen or lymph node cells, sampled before transplant. Receptors were obtained from a human donor who was the organ donor for an intestinal transplant. Each CDR3 is given with its conserved first and last residue. The D gene is left open where the match is weak. Expanded clones get a size class; other rows say once, few or many, or leave the size out.

J gene: TRBJ1-2
D gene: TRBD1
clone size: NA
V gene: TRBV18
CDR3 protein: CASSPGQGSIGYGYTF
CDR3 DNA: TGTGCCAGCTCACCGGGACAGGGGTCTATCGGCTATGGCTACACCTTC

J gene: TRBJ1-6
D gene: NA
clone size: NA
V gene: TRBV4-2
CDR3 protein: CASSQDGRGAGTYSPLHF
CDR3 DNA: TGTGCCAGCAGCCAAGACGGTCGGGGGGCAGGGACCTATTCACCCCTCCACTTT

J gene: TRBJ2-5
D gene: NA
clone size: NA
V gene: TRBV2
CDR3 protein: CASSGTARGETQYF
CDR3 DNA: TGTGCCAGCAGTGGGACTGCCCGGGGAGAGACCCAGTACTTC

J gene: TRBJ2-1
D gene: TRBD2
clone size: NA
V gene: TRBV7-3
CDR3 protein: CASSLRLAGAQPYNEQFF
CDR3 DNA: TGTGCCAGCAGCTTAAGACTAGCGGGGGCCCAACCCTACAATGAGCAGTTCTTC

J gene: TRBJ2-1
D gene: TRBD2
clone size: NA
V gene: TRBV6-4
CDR3 protein: CASSDRASGGVSEQFF
CDR3 DNA: TGTGCCAGCAGTGACAGGGCTAGCGGGGGGGTAAGTGAGCAGTTCTTC

J gene: TRBJ1-3
D gene: NA
clone size: NA
V gene: TRBV4-2
CDR3 protein: CASSQGPSGKRENTIYF
CDR3 DNA: TGTGCCAGCAGCCAAGGGCCCTCGGGAAAAAGGGAAAACACCATATATTTT

J gene: TRBJ2-2
D gene: NA
clone size: NA
V gene: TRBV2
CDR3 protein: CASVLIPNTGELFF
CDR3 DNA: TGTGCCAGTGTCCTTATCCCCAACACCGGGGAGCTGTTTTTT

J gene: TRBJ2-7
D gene: NA
clone size: NA
V gene: TRBV28
CDR3 protein: CASQRGSPYEQYF
CDR3 DNA: TGTGCCAGCCAGAGAGGGAGCCCGTACGAGCAGTACTTC

J gene: TRBJ2-1
D gene: NA
clone size: NA
V gene: TRBV6-5
CDR3 protein: CASSYLPGVLDEQFF
CDR3 DNA: TGTGCCAGCAGTTACTTGCCAGGGGTGCTGGATGAGCAGTTCTTC

J gene: TRBJ2-3
D gene: TRBD2
clone size: NA
V gene: TRBV7-2
CDR3 protein: CASSLAGGRADTQYF
CDR3 DNA: TGTGCCAGCAGTTTAGCGGGGGGGCGAGCAGATACGCAGTATTTT

J gene: TRBJ2-7
D gene: TRBD2
clone size: NA
V gene: TRBV7-2
CDR3 protein: CASSSLAGGREQYF
CDR3 DNA: TGTGCCAGCAGCTCCTTAGCGGGGGGGCGCGAGCAGTACTTC

J gene: TRBJ1-6
D gene: TRBD1
clone size: NA
V gene: TRBV4-1
CDR3 protein: CASSQGPEGARSYNSPLHF
CDR3 DNA: TGCGCCAGCAGCCAAGGTCCAGAGGGGGCGAGGTCCTATAATTCACCCCTCCACTTT

J gene: TRBJ1-2
D gene: NA
clone size: NA
V gene: TRBV6-6
CDR3 protein: CASSYLEKGDGYTF
CDR3 DNA: TGTGCCAGCAGTTACCTCGAAAAGGGGGACGGCTACACCTTC

J gene: TRBJ1-4
D gene: NA
clone size: NA
V gene: TRBV19
CDR3 protein: CASSVPDSKKLFF
CDR3 DNA: TGTGCCAGTAGTGTGCCGGACAGCAAAAAACTGTTTTTT

J gene: TRBJ2-3
D gene: NA
clone size: NA
V gene: TRBV5-1
CDR3 protein: CASSLWVGGPADTQYF
CDR3 DNA: TGCGCCAGCAGCTTGTGGGTGGGGGGGCCAGCAGATACGCAGTATTTT

J gene: TRBJ2-2
D gene: TRBD2
clone size: NA
V gene: TRBV7-2
CDR3 protein: CASSQGLAGYTGELFF
CDR3 DNA: TGTGCCAGCAGCCAGGGACTAGCGGGGTACACCGGGGAGCTGTTTTTT

J gene: TRBJ1-2
D gene: TRBD1
clone size: NA
V gene: TRBV4-1
CDR3 protein: CASTSRQGANYGYTF
CDR3 DNA: TGCGCCAGCACCTCCAGACAGGGGGCTAACTATGGCTACACCTTC

J gene: TRBJ2-7
D gene: NA
clone size: NA
V gene: TRBV4-1
CDR3 protein: CASSQVPPGTSSYEQYF
CDR3 DNA: TGCGCCAGCAGCCAAGTCCCCCCTGGGACAAGCTCCTACGAGCAGTACTTC

J gene: TRBJ2-1
D gene: NA
clone size: NA
V gene: TRBV9
CDR3 protein: CASSVDEGVYNEQFF
CDR3 DNA: TGTGCCAGCAGCGTAGACGAAGGGGTCTACAATGAGCAGTTCTTC

J gene: TRBJ1-2
D gene: NA
clone size: NA
V gene: TRBV2
CDR3 protein: CASSSDIGDGYTF
CDR3 DNA: TGTGCCAGCAGTTCTGACATCGGCGATGGCTACACCTTC

J gene: TRBJ1-2
D gene: TRBD1
clone size: NA
V gene: TRBV19
CDR3 protein: CTSSIVQGAGYTF
CDR3 DNA: TGTACCAGTAGTATAGTCCAGGGGGCTGGCTACACCTTC

J gene: TRBJ1-5
D gene: NA
clone size: once
V gene: TRBV4-2
CDR3 protein: CASSLRVSNQPQHF
CDR3 DNA: TGTGCCAGCAGCCTCCGGGTCTCCAATCAGCCCCAGCATTTT

J gene: TRBJ2-3
D gene: NA
clone size: NA
V gene: TRBV29-1
CDR3 protein: CSVDRGGNTDTQYF
CDR3 DNA: TGCAGCGTTGATAGAGGGGGTAACACAGATACGCAGTATTTT

J gene: TRBJ2-7
D gene: NA
clone size: NA
V gene: TRBV4-1
CDR3 protein: CASSPFPRAYEQYF
CDR3 DNA: TGCGCCAGCAGCCCTTTCCCCCGCGCCTACGAGCAGTACTTC

J gene: TRBJ1-3
D gene: NA
clone size: once
V gene: TRBV18
CDR3 protein: CASSPKEGNTIYF
CDR3 DNA: TGTGCCAGCTCACCGAAGGAGGGAAACACCATATATTTT

J gene: TRBJ1-5
D gene: NA
clone size: NA
V gene: TRBV30
CDR3 protein: CAWSVRGYSNQPQHF
CDR3 DNA: TGTGCCTGGAGTGTACGCGGATATAGCAATCAGCCCCAGCATTTT

J gene: TRBJ1-5
D gene: TRBD1
clone size: NA
V gene: TRBV9
CDR3 protein: CASSVGTGLNQPQHF
CDR3 DNA: TGTGCCAGCAGCGTAGGGACAGGGCTGAATCAGCCCCAGCATTTT

J gene: TRBJ2-5
D gene: NA
clone size: once
V gene: TRBV19
CDR3 protein: CASSIGPGTQETQYF
CDR3 DNA: TGTGCCAGTAGTATAGGCCCAGGAACTCAAGAGACCCAGTACTTC

J gene: TRBJ2-1
D gene: TRBD2
clone size: NA
V gene: TRBV9
CDR3 protein: CASSVGGALAGGNNEQFF
CDR3 DNA: TGTGCCAGCAGCGTAGGAGGGGCACTAGCGGGGGGTAACAATGAGCAGTTCTTC

J gene: TRBJ2-5
D gene: NA
clone size: NA
V gene: TRBV4-3
CDR3 protein: CASSQDPPGGVGKQETQYF
CDR3 DNA: TGCGCCAGCAGCCAAGACCCTCCTGGTGGGGTCGGGAAGCAAGAGACCCAGTACTTC

J gene: TRBJ1-4
D gene: NA
clone size: NA
V gene: TRBV28
CDR3 protein: CASSSNGEKLFF
CDR3 DNA: TGTGCCAGCAGTAGCAACGGTGAAAAACTGTTTTTT

J gene: TRBJ1-2
D gene: NA
clone size: NA
V gene: TRBV6-5
CDR3 protein: CASSTGLEYGYTF
CDR3 DNA: TGTGCCAGCAGTACAGGGTTGGAGTATGGCTACACCTTC

J gene: TRBJ1-5
D gene: TRBD1
clone size: NA
V gene: TRBV19
CDR3 protein: CASSTGTGPNQPQHF
CDR3 DNA: TGTGCCAGTAGTACGGGGACAGGGCCTAATCAGCCCCAGCATTTT

J gene: TRBJ1-2
D gene: NA
clone size: NA
V gene: TRBV6-5
CDR3 protein: CASSRQVGYGYTF
CDR3 DNA: TGTGCCAGCAGTCGACAGGTGGGGTATGGCTACACCTTC

J gene: TRBJ1-6
D gene: TRBD1
clone size: NA
V gene: TRBV10-1
CDR3 protein: CASRPDREGNSPLHF
CDR3 DNA: TGCGCCAGCAGGCCCGACAGGGAAGGGAATTCACCCCTCCACTTT

J gene: TRBJ1-4
D gene: NA
clone size: NA
V gene: TRBV4-3
CDR3 protein: CASSQLRVSNEKLFF
CDR3 DNA: TGCGCCAGCAGCCAATTGAGGGTATCTAATGAAAAACTGTTTTTT

J gene: TRBJ2-3
D gene: TRBD2
clone size: NA
V gene: TRBV6-1
CDR3 protein: CASSEPWGLAGDTQYF
CDR3 DNA: TGTGCCAGCAGTGAACCATGGGGTCTAGCGGGGGATACGCAGTATTTT

J gene: TRBJ1-2
D gene: NA
clone size: once
V gene: TRBV7-9
CDR3 protein: CASSFGYSGVNYGYTF
CDR3 DNA: TGTGCCAGCAGCTTTGGGTATTCAGGGGTAAACTATGGCTACACCTTC

J gene: TRBJ1-2
D gene: NA
clone size: NA
V gene: TRBV2
CDR3 protein: CASSEDGCTF
CDR3 DNA: TGTGCCAGCAGTGAAGATGGCTGCACCTTC

J gene: TRBJ2-7
D gene: TRBD2
clone size: NA
V gene: TRBV11-2
CDR3 protein: CASSLVVTSGGGFYEQYF
CDR3 DNA: TGTGCCAGCAGCTTAGTCGTAACTAGCGGGGGGGGGTTCTACGAGCAGTACTTC

J gene: TRBJ1-6
D gene: NA
clone size: NA
V gene: TRBV2
CDR3 protein: CASSEWTESSYNSPLHF
CDR3 DNA: TGTGCCAGCAGTGAATGGACAGAGAGCTCCTATAATTCACCCCTCCACTTT

J gene: TRBJ2-2
D gene: TRBD1
clone size: NA
V gene: TRBV18
CDR3 protein: CASSRQGNTGELFF
CDR3 DNA: TGTGCCAGCTCCAGACAGGGGAACACCGGGGAGCTGTTTTTT

J gene: TRBJ1-2
D gene: NA
clone size: NA
V gene: TRBV5-1
CDR3 protein: CASSLGAGDLGYTF
CDR3 DNA: TGCGCCAGCAGCTTGGGGGCAGGGGATCTTGGCTACACCTTC

J gene: TRBJ2-7
D gene: TRBD2
clone size: NA
V gene: TRBV27
CDR3 protein: CASSLSVLAGPYEQYF
CDR3 DNA: TGTGCCAGCAGTTTATCTGTTCTAGCGGGACCCTACGAGCAGTACTTC

J gene: TRBJ2-2
D gene: NA
clone size: NA
V gene: TRBV7-9
CDR3 protein: CASSLQGGITGELFF
CDR3 DNA: TGTGCCAGCAGCTTACAGGGGGGTATCACCGGGGAGCTGTTTTTT

J gene: TRBJ2-3
D gene: NA
clone size: NA
V gene: TRBV19
CDR3 protein: CASSIRVDTQYF
CDR3 DNA: TGTGCCAGTAGTATCCGGGTGGATACGCAGTATTTT

J gene: TRBJ1-2
D gene: NA
clone size: once
V gene: TRBV2
CDR3 protein: CASWAQVYGYTF
CDR3 DNA: TGTGCCAGCTGGGCACAGGTCTATGGCTACACCTTC

J gene: TRBJ1-1
D gene: NA
clone size: NA
V gene: TRBV6-1
CDR3 protein: CASSVQGSYTEAFF
CDR3 DNA: TGTGCCAGCAGTGTTCAGGGCTCGTACACTGAAGCTTTCTTT

J gene: TRBJ1-5
D gene: TRBD1
clone size: NA
V gene: TRBV27
CDR3 protein: CASPRTRGQGTREPQHF
CDR3 DNA: TGTGCCAGCCCGAGAACGCGGGGACAGGGGACGCGCGAGCCCCAGCATTTT

J gene: TRBJ2-3
D gene: NA
clone size: NA
V gene: TRBV7-2
CDR3 protein: CASSSLSTDTQYF
CDR3 DNA: TGTGCCAGCAGCTCCCTGTCCACAGATACGCAGTATTTT